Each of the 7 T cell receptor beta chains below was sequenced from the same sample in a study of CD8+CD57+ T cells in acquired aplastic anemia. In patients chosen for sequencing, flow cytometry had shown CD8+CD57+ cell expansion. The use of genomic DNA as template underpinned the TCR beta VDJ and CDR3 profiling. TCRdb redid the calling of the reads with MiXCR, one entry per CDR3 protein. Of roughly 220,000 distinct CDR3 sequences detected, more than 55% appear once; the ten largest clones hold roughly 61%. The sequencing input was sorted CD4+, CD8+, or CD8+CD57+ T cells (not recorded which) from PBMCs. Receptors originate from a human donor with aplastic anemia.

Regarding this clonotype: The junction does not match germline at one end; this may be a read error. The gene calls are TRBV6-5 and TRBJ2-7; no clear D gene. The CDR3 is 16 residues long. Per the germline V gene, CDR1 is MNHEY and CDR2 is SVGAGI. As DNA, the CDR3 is TGTGCCAGCAGTAACTCCGGATCGCACCAGGCCTACGAGCAGTACTTC. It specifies CASSNSGSHQAYEQYF.

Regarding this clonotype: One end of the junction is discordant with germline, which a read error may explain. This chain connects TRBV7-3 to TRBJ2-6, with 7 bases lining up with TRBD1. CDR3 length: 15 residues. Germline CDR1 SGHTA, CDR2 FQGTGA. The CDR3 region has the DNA TGTGCCAGCAGCTCTACAGGGGTTGGGGCCGACGTCCTGACTTTC. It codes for CASSSTGVGADVLTF.

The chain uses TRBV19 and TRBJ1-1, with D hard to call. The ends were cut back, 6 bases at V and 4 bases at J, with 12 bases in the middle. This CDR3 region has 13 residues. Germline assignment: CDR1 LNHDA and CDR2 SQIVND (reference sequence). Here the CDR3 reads CASRQVMCTEAFF. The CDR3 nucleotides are TGTGCCAGTAGGCAAGTTATGTGCACTGAAGCTTTCTTT.

The CDR3 DNA reads TGCGCCAGCAGCTCGGACAGGGGGCAAGGAGAGACCCAGTACTTC. Protein sequence: CASSSDRGQGETQYF. The chain employs TRBV5-1 and TRBJ2-5; 11 nucleotides line up with TRBD1. The V segment lost 3 bases and the J segment 4 bases; nucleotides outside the gene matches: 5. Germline lookup yields CDR1 SGHRS and CDR2 YFSETQ. There are 15 residues in the CDR3. Drawing the rest from reference TRBV5-1 and TRBJ2-5, the complete variable domain is KAGVTQTPRYLIKTRGQQVTLSCSPISGHRSVSWYQQTPGQGLQFLFEYFSETQRNKGNFPGRFSGRQFSNSRSEMNVSTLELGDSALYLCASSSDRGQGETQYFGPGTRLLVL.

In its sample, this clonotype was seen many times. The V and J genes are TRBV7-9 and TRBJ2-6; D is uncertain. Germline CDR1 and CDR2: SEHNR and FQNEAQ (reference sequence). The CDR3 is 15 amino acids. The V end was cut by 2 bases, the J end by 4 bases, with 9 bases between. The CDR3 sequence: CASSLIGSGANVLTF. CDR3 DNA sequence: TGTGCCAGCAGCTTAATAGGGTCCGGGGCCAACGTCCTGACTTTC.

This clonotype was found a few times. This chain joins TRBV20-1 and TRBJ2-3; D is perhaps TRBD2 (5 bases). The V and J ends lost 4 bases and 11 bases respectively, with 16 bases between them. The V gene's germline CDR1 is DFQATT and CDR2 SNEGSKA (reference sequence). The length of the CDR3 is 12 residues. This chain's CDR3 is CSATSWEREQYF. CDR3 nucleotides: TGCAGTGCTACCAGCTGGGAGCGCGAGCAGTATTTT.

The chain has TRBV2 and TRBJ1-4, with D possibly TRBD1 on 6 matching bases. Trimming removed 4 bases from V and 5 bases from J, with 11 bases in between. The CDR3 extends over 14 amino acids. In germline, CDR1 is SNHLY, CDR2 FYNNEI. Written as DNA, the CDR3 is TGTGCCAGCAGTGCGGACAGAGTAAATGAAAAACTGTTTTTT. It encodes CASSADRVNEKLFF.